Shown below are 21 T cell receptor beta chains from a single sample sequenced in a study of cytomegalovirus exposure and HLA in healthy donors. PCR was performed using 60 Vbeta and 13 Jbeta primers. Here immunoSEQ multiplex PCR was the method, and the copy in TCRdb shows in-frame clones only, minus some. In the table there are roughly 120,000 clones, approximately 80% of which are singletons. The sequencing input was PBMCs. The receptors originated from a man aged 30 to 39 in good health and CMV-seronegative.

J is TRBJ2-5 and V is TRBV4-1; D remains ambiguous. Matching the DNA end better, TRBJ2-7 makes the J call doubtful. This CDR3 comprises 13 residues. Germline CDR1 reads MGHRA; CDR2 reads YSYEKL. This CDR3 is CASSQDLAYEQYF. Here the CDR3 DNA reads TGCGCCAGCAGCCAAGATCTTGCCTACGAGCAGTACTTC.

The chain joins TRBV7-6 to TRBJ2-5, with no clear D. V was clipped by 3 bases and J by 5 bases, with 13 bases between them. CDR1 and CDR2 from the germline V gene are SGHVS and FNYEAQ. This CDR3 is 14 amino acids long. As DNA, the CDR3 is TGTGCCAGCAGCTTTGTCGCGAATGCGGAGACCCAGTACTTC. Translation: CASSFVANAETQYF.

The chain is built from TRBV5-4 and TRBJ2-3, with 10 bases that match TRBD2. With 2 bases clipped from V and 3 bases from J, the junction kept 3 bases outside the gene matches. In germline, CDR1 is SGHNT, CDR2 YYREEE (reference sequence). This CDR3 comprises 15 residues. CDR3: CASSLLAGFTDTQYF. The DNA for the CDR3 is TGTGCCAGCAGCTTACTAGCGGGATTTACAGATACGCAGTATTTT.

This clone appeared a single time. The gene calls are TRBV5-1 and TRBJ1-1, with D hard to call. Trimming took off 1 base at V and 1 base at J, with 14 bases between the two ends. Germline assignment: CDR1 SGHRS and CDR2 YFSETQ. This CDR3 spans 16 amino acids. The CDR3 loop reads CASSLRASGSNTEAFF. DNA of the CDR3: TGCGCCAGCAGCTTGCGCGCTAGCGGGTCGAACACTGAAGCTTTCTTT.

This chain uses TRBV7-2 with TRBJ2-7, with TRBD2 matching over 8 bases. Germline CDR1 SGHTA, CDR2 FQGNSA. CDR3 length: 14 residues. The trim removed 7 bases at V and 7 bases at J, leaving 12 bases unmatched. CDR3 sequence reads: CASTGGGSRVEQYF. In nucleotides, the CDR3 is TGTGCCAGCACCGGGGGGGGCTCCAGGGTTGAGCAGTACTTC.

J is TRBJ2-7 and V is TRBV5-4; 8 nucleotides align to TRBD1. V lost 3 bases, J lost 5 bases, and 4 bases stayed unmatched. The germline gives CDR1 SGHNT, CDR2 YYREEE (reference sequence). The CDR3 sequence is 13 residues long. This CDR3 is CASSWTGTNEQYF. CDR3 coding DNA: TGTGCCAGCAGCTGGACAGGGACCAACGAGCAGTACTTC.

J is TRBJ2-1 and V is TRBV4-3, with D possibly being TRBD2 (5 bases). The CDR3 length is 15 residues. V was clipped by 0 bases and J by 6 bases, with 12 bases between them. From germline, CDR1 is LGHNA and CDR2 YSLEER. CDR3 in DNA: TGCGCCAGCAGCCAAGATGGACTCCCCGCCAATGAGCAGTTCTTC. It yields the protein CASSQDGLPANEQFF.

This chain links TRBV7-9 with TRBJ2-7; D is uncertain. The V gene lost 1 base and the J gene lost 2 bases, with 12 bases spanning the gap. Germline CDR1 and CDR2: SEHNR and FQNEAQ (reference sequence). The CDR3 length is 15 residues. The CDR3, as DNA: TGTGCCAGCAGCTTAGGATCGGGTAGGACCTACGAGCAGTACTTC. This encodes CASSLGSGRTYEQYF.

The genes are TRBV6-5 and TRBJ2-5, with 7 bases matching TRBD2. The junction had 5 bases not matched to a gene; V was cut back by 2 bases and J by 5 bases. Germline CDR1 and CDR2: MNHEY and SVGAGI. CDR3 size: 14 residues. The CDR3 reads CASSYTDGGETQYF. Written as DNA, the CDR3 is TGTGCCAGCAGTTACACCGACGGGGGGGAGACCCAGTACTTC.

The CDR3 coding sequence is TGTGCCAGCAGTTTATCTTCAGGGGAGACCCAGTACTTC. Translating gives CASSLSSGETQYF. The chain recombines TRBV28 with TRBJ2-5, with TRBD1 as a possible D gene (5 bases). Trimming pared 1 base from V and 5 bases from J, leaving 8 bases between. The CDR3 loop spans 13 amino acids. CDR1 and CDR2 (germline): MDHEN, SYDVKM.

The CDR3 bases are TGTGCCAGCAGTTTATCTCGGGGCTACGAGCAGTACTTC. Translated, it gives CASSLSRGYEQYF. The chain joins TRBV27 to TRBJ2-7, with D perhaps matching TRBD2 (5 bases). V dropped 0 bases and J dropped 3 bases, with 6 bases sitting between them. CDR1 is MNHEY and CDR2 is SMNVEV in the germline V gene (reference sequence). This CDR3 comprises 13 residues.

This clone showed up just once. The chain couples TRBV4-1 to TRBJ2-7, with a tentative D call TRBD1 (8 bases). This CDR3 comprises 16 residues. The V gene lost 1 base and the J gene lost 3 bases, with 16 bases spanning the gap. The V gene's germline CDR1 is MGHRA and CDR2 YSYEKL. The CDR3 nucleotides are TGCGCCAGCAGCCAAGGGGAGGGGGACAGGTACTACGAGCAGTACTTC. Translation: CASSQGEGDRYYEQYF.

CDR3 region: CASSQVMAATNEKLFF. CDR3 nucleotides: TGCGCCAGCAGCCAAGTAATGGCCGCAACTAATGAAAAACTGTTTTTT. This chain uses TRBV4-1 with TRBJ1-4; D gene uncertain. Germline loops: CDR1 MGHRA, CDR2 YSYEKL. The CDR3 runs to 16 residues. V lost 1 base, J lost 0 bases, and 9 bases lay in between.

The chain carries TRBV7-2 and TRBJ2-5, with 7 positions matching TRBD2. Germline CDR1 SGHTA, CDR2 FQGNSA. Trimming cost V 1 base and J 7 bases; bases outside gene matches: 6. This CDR3 is 14 amino acids long. CDR3 nucleotides: TGTGCCAGCAGCTTAGATCTAGCGGCGGGGACCCAGTACTTC. It encodes CASSLDLAAGTQYF.

This chain links TRBV7-9 with TRBJ1-2; D gene unclear. The ends were cut back, 5 bases at V and 8 bases at J, with 9 bases in the middle. CDR1 and CDR2 from the germline V gene are SEHNR and FQNEAQ (reference sequence). The CDR3 is 11 amino acids. As DNA, the CDR3 is TGTGCCAGCAGCCCAGGAAAAGGCTACACCTTC. Protein: CASSPGKGYTF.

This sequence joins TRBV7-3 and TRBJ1-2; TRBD1 aligns across 7 bases. Germline V CDR1 and CDR2: SGHTA, FQGTGA. The CDR3 contains 16 residues. The junction had 15 bases not matched to a gene; V was cut back by 5 bases and J by 6 bases. CDR3 in amino acids: CASSARGGTGVHGYTF. CDR3 sequence (DNA): TGTGCCAGCAGCGCCCGCGGCGGTACAGGGGTCCATGGCTACACCTTC.

This chain uses TRBV7-2 with TRBJ1-6; D might be TRBD1 (6 bases). This CDR3 is built from 14 residues. Germline loops: CDR1 SGHTA, CDR2 FQGNSA. The ends were cut back, 4 bases at V and 7 bases at J, with 11 bases in the middle. The CDR3 region has the DNA TGTGCCAGCAGCTACGGACAGACCAATTCACCCCTCCACTTT. Residues: CASSYGQTNSPLHF.

The chain combines TRBV11-3 with TRBJ1-1; TRBD1 matches at 7 bases. With V trimmed by 5 bases and J by 0 bases, 3 bases remained unmatched. This CDR3 region has 14 residues. Germline loops: CDR1 SGHNT, CDR2 YENEEA. CDR3 residues: CASSQGVLNTEAFF. DNA of the CDR3: TGTGCCAGCAGCCAGGGGGTTTTGAACACTGAAGCTTTCTTT.

As to this clone: One end of the junction varies from germline; a read error may be responsible. This rearrangement joins TRBV27 to TRBJ1-2; unclear D gene. The CDR3 is 13 amino acids. The V gene's germline CDR1 is MNHEY and CDR2 SMNVEV (reference sequence). This CDR3 is CASSLSVNYGYPF. CDR3 DNA: TGTGCCAGCAGTTTATCGGTCAACTATGGCTACCCCTTC.

V is TRBV6-5 and J is TRBJ1-5; D gene ambiguous. V was pared by 4 bases and J by 0 bases, with 7 bases between. The CDR3 has 14 amino acids. The germline CDR1 and CDR2 sequences are MNHEY and SVGAGI. CDR3 protein: CASSFDSSNQPQHF. The CDR3 DNA reads as TGTGCCAGCAGTTTTGACTCTAGCAATCAGCCCCAGCATTTT.

V gene TRBV6-5 combines with J gene TRBJ2-7, with D hard to call. V was pared by 6 bases and J by 3 bases, with 18 bases between. The V gene's germline CDR1 is MNHEY and CDR2 SVGAGI. This CDR3 is built from 15 residues. The CDR3 DNA follows: TGTGCCAGCAGGGGTCGGAGTCATCTTGACTACGAGCAGTACTTC. Protein: CASRGRSHLDYEQYF.